This record covers a single T cell receptor (beta chain). The data were obtained in a study of blood T cell repertoires in COVID-19. Study as a whole: The study drew acute and convalescent COVID-19 samples from the United States, Italy and Spain. T cells, B-cell-depleted T cells, or PBMCs provided the cDNA or gDNA that served as material.

Generated by immunoSEQ multiplex PCR, the TCRdb table keeps only in-frame clones and is missing some. In the table there are tens of thousands of clones, 85% to 90% of which are singletons. V lost 9 bases, J lost 9 bases, and 21 bases lay in between. This CDR3 comprises 14 residues. Looked up from germline, CDR1 is SNHLY and CDR2 is FYNNEI. What was sequenced was peripheral blood. The sequence came from an elderly woman with active or convalescent COVID-19. J is TRBJ2-1 and V is TRBV2; D perhaps matches TRBD2 (6 bases). CDR3 DNA sequence: TGTGCCAGGGGGCGGGGCAGCCGCCGCGGTGAGCAGTTCTTC. Protein: CARGRGSRRGEQFF.